The next 32 T cell receptor beta chains were all read from a single sample in a study of cytomegalovirus exposure and HLA in healthy donors. It was with 60 Vbeta and 13 Jbeta primers that the PCR ran. Clones were read by immunoSEQ multiplex PCR, and TCRdb kept only the in-frame ones, dropping some. In the table there are over 65,000 clones, about 78% of which are singletons. Sequenced: PBMCs. Receptors originate from a man aged 45 to 65 in good health and CMV-seronegative.

To note about this clone: The same CDR3 arises from other DNA sequences in this sample as well. The chain couples TRBV14 to TRBJ1-2; D perhaps matches TRBD1 (5 bases). This CDR3 is built from 13 residues. The V gene lost 1 base and the J gene lost 4 bases, with 7 bases spanning the gap. CDR1 is SGHDN, CDR2 FVKESK, per germline. CDR3 sequence reads: CASSQGRGYGYTF. The CDR3 nucleotides read TGTGCCAGCAGCCAAGGGAGGGGCTATGGCTACACCTTC.

This chain links TRBV19 with TRBJ2-5, with a tentative D call TRBD2 (7 bases). Germline-derived CDR1 and CDR2 are LNHDA and SQIVND (reference sequence). This CDR3 is built from 13 residues. Trimming left V 6 bases short and J 7 bases short, with 15 bases between. CDR3 DNA sequence: TGTGCCAGTAGGGGAGGGGGGGATTCGACCCAGTACTTC. Translating gives CASRGGGDSTQYF.

Note on this clone: A read error may account for a junction end that differs from germline. The chain couples TRBV13 to TRBJ2-3; 13 bases are a match to TRBD2. In germline, CDR1 is PRHDT, CDR2 FYEKMQ (reference sequence). The CDR3 loop spans 12 amino acids. Here the CDR3 DNA reads TGTGCCAGCAGCCCGACTAGCGGGGGGCCTCGTTTT. Protein: CASSPTSGGPRF.

The chain uses TRBV4-1 and TRBJ1-2; D is unresolved. CDR3 length: 13 residues. The V gene's germline CDR1 is MGHRA and CDR2 YSYEKL. The V gene lost 4 bases and the J gene lost 6 bases, with 12 bases spanning the gap. The CDR3 loop reads CASSPRREDGYTF. DNA of the CDR3: TGCGCCAGCAGCCCGAGGAGGGAGGATGGCTACACCTTC.

The V call is TRBV7-9, the J call TRBJ2-5; TRBD1 matches at 7 bases. The CDR3 runs to 15 residues. V gave up 0 bases and J gave up 4 bases; unmatched junction bases: 5. CDR1 is SEHNR, CDR2 FQNEAQ, per germline (reference sequence). CDR3 DNA sequence: TGTGCCAGCAGCTTAGCGAGGGGGCCCGGAGAGACCCAGTACTTC. Translation: CASSLARGPGETQYF.

CDR3 in amino acids: CASSPEDQSSYEQYF. CDR3 sequence (DNA): TGTGCCAGCTCACCGGAGGACCAAAGCTCCTACGAGCAGTACTTC. The rearrangement uses TRBV18 and TRBJ2-7; perhaps TRBD2 as D (5 bases). This CDR3 spans 15 amino acids. Trimming cost V 3 bases and J 0 bases, with 12 bases left between them. The germline V gene encodes CDR1 KGHSH and CDR2 LQKENI.

V is TRBV7-9 and J is TRBJ1-2; 7 nucleotides match TRBD1. J lost 5 bases, V lost 5 bases, and 17 bases had no gene match. Germline V gene lookup returns CDR1 SEHNR and CDR2 FQNEAQ (reference sequence). The length of the CDR3 is 17 residues. CDR3: CASSPGTVKTPYYGYTF. The CDR3 bases are TGTGCCAGCAGCCCAGGGACAGTGAAGACTCCTTATTATGGCTACACCTTC. The full variable domain, in which reference TRBV7-9 and TRBJ1-2 provide the parts outside the CDR3, is DTGVSQNPRHKITKRGQNVTFRCDPISEHNRLYWYRQTLGQGPEFLTYFQNEAQLEKSRLLSDRFSAERPKGSFSTLEIQRTEQGDSAMYLCASSPGTVKTPYYGYTFGSGTRLTVV.

V and J are TRBV15 and TRBJ2-1; TRBD1 aligns across 7 bases. The length of the CDR3 is 15 residues. Trimming took 5 bases from V and 1 from J; bases not matched to a gene: 5. Per germline, CDR1 LNHNV and CDR2 YYDKDF (reference sequence). DNA of the CDR3: TGTGCCACCAGCGAGAGGGACAGATCCTACAATGAGCAGTTCTTC. Translation gives CATSERDRSYNEQFF.

The V and J genes are TRBV5-8 and TRBJ1-5; D unclear. Germline-derived CDR1 and CDR2 are SGHTS and YDEGEE. This CDR3 contains 13 residues. With 0 bases removed from V and 4 bases from J, the gap between germline ends came to 5 bases. Written as DNA, the CDR3 is TGTGCCAGCAGCTTGGGTCGGAATCAGCCCCAGCATTTT. It is translated as CASSLGRNQPQHF.

This chain links TRBV7-2 with TRBJ2-2, with a possible D match to TRBD1 (5 bases). This CDR3 spans 17 amino acids. Looked up from germline, CDR1 is SGHTA and CDR2 is FQGNSA. The germline V and J ends were trimmed by 5 bases and 3 bases, with 19 bases remaining between them. The CDR3 sequence is CASSPDEAGLDTGELFF. CDR3 DNA sequence: TGTGCCAGCAGCCCCGACGAAGCAGGGTTGGACACCGGGGAGCTGTTTTTT. Combining the CDR3 with reference TRBV7-2 and TRBJ2-2 gives the whole variable domain GAGVSQSPSNKVTEKGKDVELRCDPISGHTALYWYRQSLGQGLEFLIYFQGNSAPDKSGLPSDRFSAERTGGSVSTLTIQRTQQEDSAVYLCASSPDEAGLDTGELFFGEGSRLTVL.

The V gene is TRBV2, the J gene TRBJ2-6; a possible D gene is TRBD1 (7 bases). Per the germline V gene, CDR1 is SNHLY and CDR2 is FYNNEI. This CDR3 has 17 amino acids. Trimming stripped 4 bases from V and 1 base from J, with 14 bases between. Written as DNA, the CDR3 is TGTGCCAGCAGTGCGGAGACAGGGACTTCTGGGGCCAACGTCCTGACTTTC. Its protein is CASSAETGTSGANVLTF.

This clone was counted between two and nine times. This chain connects TRBV6-5 to TRBJ1-5, with D unclear. The CDR3 runs 14 residues. The germline V gene encodes CDR1 MNHEY and CDR2 SVGAGI. Deletions cut 6 bases from V and 1 base from J, with 10 bases between. The DNA of the CDR3 is TGTGCCAGCAGCCGTGGACTGAGCAATCAGCCCCAGCATTTT. Translated, it gives CASSRGLSNQPQHF.

The chain employs TRBV5-1 and TRBJ2-7; D ambiguous. V was trimmed by 0 bases and J by 2 bases, leaving 6 bases between them. CDR1 SGHRS and CDR2 YFSETQ come from the germline V gene. The CDR3 extends over 13 amino acids. CDR3 bases: TGCGCCAGCAGCTTGGATCCGGCCTACGAGCAGTACTTC. This encodes CASSLDPAYEQYF.

The V gene is TRBV18, the J gene TRBJ1-2; D not certain. This CDR3 comprises 20 residues. Per the germline V gene, CDR1 is KGHSH and CDR2 is LQKENI. The V end was cut by 0 bases, the J end by 2 bases, with 25 bases between. The CDR3 DNA follows: TGTGCCAGCTCACCACCTCTACAGCAGGATATTATGCGTGGGAACTATGGCTACACCTTC. Protein: CASSPPLQQDIMRGNYGYTF.

This clone occurred once. This sequence joins TRBV9 and TRBJ2-1, with D perhaps TRBD2 (5 bases). V was clipped by 3 bases and J by 6 bases, with 19 bases between them. The CDR3 loop spans 16 amino acids. Germline lookup yields CDR1 SGDLS and CDR2 YYNGEE. Here the CDR3 reads CASSERSGSRGNEQFF. In DNA form, the CDR3 reads TGTGCCAGCAGCGAGAGGAGTGGGTCCCGGGGCAATGAGCAGTTCTTC.

The genes are TRBV5-1 and TRBJ2-2; 11 bases fit TRBD1. With V trimmed by 0 bases and J by 5 bases, 9 bases remained unmatched. Germline CDR1 is SGHRS and CDR2 is YFSETQ. This CDR3 has 18 amino acids. Here the CDR3 DNA reads TGCGCCAGCAGCTTGGCTACGTCCGGGACAGGGGGAACCGGGGAGCTGTTTTTT. Translating it yields CASSLATSGTGGTGELFF.

This clone has more than one count but fewer than ten. The chain recombines TRBV5-5 with TRBJ2-7; 8 bases align to TRBD1. Trimming cost V 5 bases and J 2 bases; bases outside gene matches: 15. CDR3 length equals 17 residues. CDR1 SGHKS and CDR2 YYEKEE come from the germline V gene (reference sequence). This CDR3 is CASRPRGRGVPTYEQYF. CDR3 sequence (DNA): TGTGCCAGCAGACCCAGGGGGCGCGGAGTCCCAACCTACGAGCAGTACTTC.

V is TRBV5-4 and J is TRBJ2-1, with a weak D call TRBD2 (6 bases). The CDR3 is 14 residues long. Germline-derived CDR1 and CDR2 are SGHNT and YYREEE (reference sequence). V was pared by 2 bases and J by 6 bases, with 12 bases between. Here the CDR3 reads CASSFSGDRNEQFF. DNA of the CDR3: TGTGCCAGCAGCTTCTCGGGGGATCGCAATGAGCAGTTCTTC.

This rearrangement joins TRBV5-1 to TRBJ1-6, with D tentatively TRBD1 (5 bases). The CDR3 totals 14 residues. Between the trimmed V and J ends, which lost 0 bases and 6 bases, there was a span of 7 bases. Germline V lookup: CDR1 SGHRS, CDR2 YFSETQ. The CDR3 region is CASSLGDSNSPLHF. CDR3 sequence (DNA): TGCGCCAGCAGCTTGGGAGACAGTAATTCACCCCTCCACTTT.

The chain carries TRBV10-1 and TRBJ2-7; D perhaps matches TRBD2 (6 bases). Trimming shortened V by 4 bases and J by 6 bases, and 13 bases separated the two germline ends. The CDR3 totals 13 residues. Per the germline V gene, CDR1 is WNHNN and CDR2 is SYGVQD (reference sequence). CDR3 DNA sequence: TGCGCCAGCAGTGGAAACACAGCGGGCGAGCAGTACTTC. Its protein is CASSGNTAGEQYF.

This chain connects TRBV11-3 to TRBJ1-2; D is perhaps TRBD1 (6 bases). From germline, CDR1 is SGHNT and CDR2 YENEEA. The V end was cut by 4 bases, the J end by 6 bases, with 18 bases between. This CDR3 region has 15 residues. The CDR3 loop reads CASSSGGGPLDGYTF. The CDR3 DNA sequence: TGTGCCAGCAGCTCGGGCGGGGGCCCGTTAGATGGCTACACCTTC.

V gene TRBV15 combines with J gene TRBJ1-1; D is ambiguous. Germline CDR1 reads LNHNV; CDR2 reads YYDKDF (reference sequence). The length of the CDR3 is 15 residues. With 0 bases removed from V and 0 bases from J, the gap between germline ends came to 8 bases. The CDR3 region has the DNA TGTGCCACCAGCAGAGATGAGTTAATGAACACTGAAGCTTTCTTT. It encodes CATSRDELMNTEAFF.

The chain combines TRBV7-2 with TRBJ1-2; 7 bases map to TRBD1. CDR3 length equals 14 residues. Per germline, CDR1 SGHTA and CDR2 FQGNSA. V was clipped by 5 bases and J by 4 bases; unmatched bases: 7. The CDR3 sequence: CASSLRGIGYGYTF. The CDR3 DNA reads as TGTGCCAGCAGCCTCAGGGGGATAGGCTATGGCTACACCTTC.

The sample holds a few counts of this clone. The chain has TRBV15 and TRBJ1-2, with TRBD1 as a possible D gene (5 bases). Germline V gives CDR1 LNHNV, CDR2 YYDKDF (reference sequence). V lost 4 bases and J lost 6, with 18 bases in between. The CDR3 loop spans 15 amino acids. The chain's CDR3 is CATSTENPGGNGYTF. CDR3 nucleotides: TGTGCCACCAGCACAGAAAACCCGGGGGGGAATGGCTACACCTTC.

The rearrangement uses TRBV18 and TRBJ2-1; 7 nucleotides match TRBD1. There are 11 residues in the CDR3. Germline V gene sequence: CDR1 KGHSH, CDR2 LQKENI. J lost 10 bases, V lost 8 bases, and 5 bases had no gene match. This CDR3 is CASVQGLEQFF. The CDR3 nucleotides are TGTGCCAGCGTACAGGGGTTGGAGCAGTTCTTC. The full variable domain, in which reference TRBV18 and TRBJ2-1 provide the parts outside the CDR3, is NAGVMQNPRHLVRRRGQEARLRCSPMKGHSHVYWYRQLPEEGLKFMVYLQKENIIDESGMPKERFSAEFPKEGPSILRIQQVVRGDSAAYFCASVQGLEQFFGPGTRLTVL.

The rearrangement uses TRBV30 and TRBJ1-5, with D possibly being TRBD1 (6 bases). The CDR3 consists of 13 residues. The V end lost 4 bases, the J end lost 2 bases, and 9 bases lay between the germline ends. The germline V gene encodes CDR1 GTSNPN and CDR2 SVGIG (reference sequence). CDR3 coding DNA: TGTGCCTGGAACAGGGACGGCAATCAGCCCCAGCATTTT. Translating it yields CAWNRDGNQPQHF.

This clone was found once. The CDR3 DNA reads TGTGCAAGTCGATCTAGGACAGGGCCGCGGTTATCACCCCTCCACTTT. Protein: CASRSRTGPRLSPLHF. The chain employs TRBV12-2 and TRBJ1-6; TRBD1, the D gene given by the table, was not confirmed from the DNA. TRBV12-2 is given as a pseudogene. The CDR3 is made up of 16 amino acids.

The chain uses TRBV10-3 and TRBJ1-1; D possibly corresponds to TRBD1 (6 bases). The CDR3 sequence is 16 residues long. Germline V CDR1 and CDR2: ENHRY, SYGVKD. V lost 6 bases to trimming and J lost 1 base, with 18 bases between them. The CDR3 DNA sequence: TGTGCCATCAGGGGAACGGGGGGGGCAACGAACACTGAAGCTTTCTTT. Its translation: CAIRGTGGATNTEAFF.

A note on this clone: The junction and the germline gene differ at one end; a read error may be behind it. The chain recombines TRBV7-9 with TRBJ2-2, with TRBD1 matching 10 bases. Germline assignment: CDR1 SEHNR and CDR2 FQNEAQ (reference sequence). The CDR3 covers 16 residues. DNA for the CDR3: TGTTCCAGCAGCACTCGGACAGGGGGTAACACCGGGGAGCTGTTTTTT. Its protein product is CSSSTRTGGNTGELFF.

This chain links TRBV7-2 with TRBJ2-7; tentative D call: TRBD2 (7 bases). There are 15 residues in the CDR3. Deletions cut 6 bases from V and 6 bases from J, with 21 bases between. CDR1 SGHTA and CDR2 FQGNSA come from the germline V gene. In DNA form, the CDR3 reads TGTGCCAGCAGTCGGGGGGTTTGGGGGGCCATCGAGCAGTACTTC. Translation gives CASSRGVWGAIEQYF.

This chain connects TRBV7-3 to TRBJ2-5, with 10 bases aligning to TRBD2. After removal of 5 bases from V and 5 bases from J, the junction contained 8 bases not matched to a gene. The germline V gene has CDR1 SGHTA and CDR2 FQGTGA. The length of the CDR3 is 15 residues. The CDR3 reads CASSLGTSDVETQYF. DNA of the CDR3: TGTGCCAGCAGCCTCGGGACTAGCGACGTCGAGACCCAGTACTTC. Based on the CDR3 plus reference TRBV7-3 and TRBJ2-5, the full variable domain is GAGVSQTPSNKVTEKGKYVELRCDPISGHTALYWYRQSLGQGPEFLIYFQGTGAADDSGLPNDRFFAVRPEGSVSTLKIQRTERGDSAVYLCASSLGTSDVETQYFGPGTRLLVL.

V gene TRBV6-5 combines with J gene TRBJ2-5; 12 bases agree with TRBD2. The J call is doubtful: the DNA matches TRBJ2-7 better. CDR3 length equals 13 residues. The V gene's germline CDR1 is MNHEY and CDR2 SVGAGI. CDR3 DNA sequence: TGTGCCAGCACCCGACTAGCGGGAGACGAGCAGTACTTC. Amino acid sequence: CASTRLAGDEQYF.